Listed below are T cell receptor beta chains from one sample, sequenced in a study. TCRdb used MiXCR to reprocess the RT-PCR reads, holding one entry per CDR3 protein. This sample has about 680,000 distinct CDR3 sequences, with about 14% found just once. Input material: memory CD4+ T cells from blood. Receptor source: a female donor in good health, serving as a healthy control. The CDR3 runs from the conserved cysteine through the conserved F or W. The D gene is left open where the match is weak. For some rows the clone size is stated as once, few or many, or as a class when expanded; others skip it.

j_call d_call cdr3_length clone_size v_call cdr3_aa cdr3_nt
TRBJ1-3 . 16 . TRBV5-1 CASSAEGLSSGNTIYF TGCGCCAGCAGCGCGGAGGGGCTAAGCTCTGGAAACACCATATATTTT
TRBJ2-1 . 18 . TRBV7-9 CASSLKRRGGASYNEQFF TGTGCCAGCAGCTTAAAACGCAGGGGAGGGGCGTCCTACAATGAGCAGTTCTTC
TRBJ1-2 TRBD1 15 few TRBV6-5 CASSYSSGQVYGYTF TGTGCCAGCAGTTACTCTTCGGGACAGGTCTATGGCTACACCTTC
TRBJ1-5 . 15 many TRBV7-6 CASSSGQSANQPQHF TGTGCCAGCAGTTCCGGACAGAGTGCCAATCAGCCCCAGCATTTT
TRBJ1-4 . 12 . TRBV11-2 CASSQTENKLFF TGTGCCAGCAGCCAGACAGAGAATAAACTGTTTTTT
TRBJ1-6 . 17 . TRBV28 CASSSLRRGSYNSPLHF TGTGCCAGCAGTTCACTACGCAGGGGCTCCTATAATTCACCCCTCCACTTT
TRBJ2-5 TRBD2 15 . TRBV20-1 CSARLAGNIQETQYF TGCAGTGCCAGACTAGCGGGGAACATCCAAGAGACCCAGTACTTC
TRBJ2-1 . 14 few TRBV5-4 CASSLAATPNSKFF TGTGCCAGCAGCTTGGCCGCGACCCCCAATTCAAAGTTCTTC
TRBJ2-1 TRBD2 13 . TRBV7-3 CASSSGLAEKQFF TGTGCCAGCAGCTCGGGACTAGCGGAAAAGCAGTTCTTC
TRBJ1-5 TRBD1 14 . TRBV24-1 CATSDGTADQPQHF TGTGCCACCAGTGATGGGACAGCTGATCAGCCCCAGCATTTT
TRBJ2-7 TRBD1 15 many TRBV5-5 CASSPVSGGWNEQYF TGTGCCAGCAGCCCAGTTTCAGGGGGATGGAACGAGCAGTACTTC
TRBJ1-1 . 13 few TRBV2 CASNEVTNTEAFF TGTGCCAGCAATGAAGTTACCAACACTGAAGCTTTCTTT
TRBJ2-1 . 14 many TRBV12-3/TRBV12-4 CASSRERIYNEQFF TGTGCCAGCAGCCGTGAACGAATCTACAATGAGCAGTTCTTC
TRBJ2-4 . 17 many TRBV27 CASSLRPPWGAKNIQYF TGTGCCAGCAGTTTGCGCCCGCCCTGGGGGGCCAAAAACATTCAGTACTTC
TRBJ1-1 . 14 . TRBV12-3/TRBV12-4 CASSLGQTSTEAFF TGTGCCAGCAGTTTAGGGCAGACTTCCACTGAAGCTTTCTTT
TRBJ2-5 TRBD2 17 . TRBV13 CASSSSLLAGGRETQYF TGTGCCAGCAGCTCCTCGCTCCTAGCGGGAGGACGGGAGACCCAGTACTTC
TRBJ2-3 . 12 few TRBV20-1 CSAQQGIDTQYF TGCAGTGCTCAGCAGGGGATAGATACGCAGTATTTT
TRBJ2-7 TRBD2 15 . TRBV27 CASSSRAGATYEQYF TGTGCCAGCAGTTCTCGAGCGGGAGCCACCTACGAGCAGTACTTC
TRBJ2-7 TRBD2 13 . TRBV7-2 CASSPGLGYEQYF TGTGCCAGCAGCCCCGGACTAGGCTACGAGCAGTACTTC
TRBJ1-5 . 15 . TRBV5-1 CASSGGTLSNQPQHF TGCGCCAGCAGCGGCGGGACATTAAGCAATCAGCCCCAGCATTTT
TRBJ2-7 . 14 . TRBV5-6 CASSLPGPWVEQYF TGTGCCAGCAGCTTACCGGGACCATGGGTTGAGCAGTACTTC
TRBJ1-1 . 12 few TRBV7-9 CASSSDSVMAFF TGTGCCAGCAGCTCCGACAGCGTAATGGCTTTCTTT
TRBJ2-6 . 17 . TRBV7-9 CASSLVPGFSGANVLTF TGTGCCAGCAGCTTAGTCCCAGGATTCTCTGGGGCCAACGTCCTGACTTTC
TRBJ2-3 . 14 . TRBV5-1 CASQSGREWDTQYF TGCGCCAGCCAAAGCGGAAGGGAATGGGATACGCAGTATTTT
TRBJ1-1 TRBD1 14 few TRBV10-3 CAISDMDRSTEAFF TGTGCCATCAGTGATATGGACAGGAGCACTGAAGCTTTCTTT
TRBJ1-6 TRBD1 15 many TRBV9 CASSVEQGQNSPLHF TGTGCCAGCAGCGTCGAACAGGGGCAAAATTCACCCCTCCACTTT
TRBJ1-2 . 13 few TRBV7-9 CASSMGAYYGYTF TGTGCCAGCAGCATGGGAGCTTACTATGGCTACACCTTC
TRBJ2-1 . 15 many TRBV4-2 CASSRKNTAYNEQFF TGTGCCAGCAGCCGTAAGAATACAGCTTACAATGAGCAGTTCTTC
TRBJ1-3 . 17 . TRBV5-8 CASSHRGFGISGNTIYF TGTGCCAGCAGCCACCGAGGGTTTGGAATCTCTGGAAACACCATATATTTT
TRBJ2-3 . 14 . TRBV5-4 CASSISFSTDTQYF TGTGCCAGCAGCATCAGTTTTAGCACAGATACGCAGTATTTT
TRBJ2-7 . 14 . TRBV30 CAWSVFGDRNEQYF TGTGCCTGGAGTGTATTCGGGGACCGTAACGAGCAGTACTTC
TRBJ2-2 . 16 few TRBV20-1 CSASLSRRAEVGELFF TGCAGTGCCTCCCTCTCTCGGAGGGCCGAGGTCGGGGAGCTGTTTTTT
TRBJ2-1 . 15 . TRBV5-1 CASSLRSVSYNEQFF TGCGCCAGCAGCTTGCGGTCCGTTTCCTACAATGAGCAGTTCTTC
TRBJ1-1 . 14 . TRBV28 CASSPGAGATEAFF TGTGCCAGCAGCCCTGGGGCAGGGGCCACTGAAGCTTTCTTT
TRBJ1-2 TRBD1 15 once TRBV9 CASSVGQGQGYGYTF TGTGCCAGCAGCGTAGGACAAGGACAGGGATATGGCTACACCTTC
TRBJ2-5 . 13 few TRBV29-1 CSVVPSPQETQYF TGCAGCGTTGTCCCTAGCCCACAAGAGACCCAGTACTTC
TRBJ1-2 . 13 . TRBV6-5 CASSYLQGYGYTF TGTGCCAGCAGTTACTTACAGGGATATGGCTACACCTTC
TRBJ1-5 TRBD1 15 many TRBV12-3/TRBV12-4 CASSLRQGEGQPQHF TGTGCCAGCAGTTTGAGACAGGGGGAGGGTCAGCCCCAGCATTTT
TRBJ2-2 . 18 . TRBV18 CASSLRSPGPANTGELFF TGTGCCAGCTCACTACGGTCCCCAGGGCCCGCGAACACCGGGGAGCTGTTTTTT
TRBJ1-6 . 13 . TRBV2 CASSDDGGSPLHF TGTGCCAGCAGTGACGATGGTGGTTCACCCCTCCACTTT
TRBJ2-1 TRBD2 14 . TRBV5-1 CASSLDGTSGSQFF TGCGCCAGCAGCTTGGACGGGACTAGTGGCTCGCAGTTCTTC
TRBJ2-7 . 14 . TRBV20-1 CSARDYRQTYEQYF TGCAGTGCTAGAGATTACCGACAGACCTACGAGCAGTACTTC
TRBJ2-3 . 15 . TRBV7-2 CASSLRWGRTDTQYF TGTGCCAGCAGCTTAAGATGGGGCAGAACAGATACGCAGTATTTT
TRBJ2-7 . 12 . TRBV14 CASSQDTLKQYF TGTGCCAGCAGCCAAGATACTCTAAAGCAGTACTTC
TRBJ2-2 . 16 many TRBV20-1 CSARDLGRTNTGELFF TGCAGTGCTAGAGATCTGGGCAGGACGAACACCGGGGAGCTGTTTTTT
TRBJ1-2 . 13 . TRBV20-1 CSAPQGNILGYTF TGCAGTGCTCCACAGGGTAATATTCTGGGCTACACCTTC
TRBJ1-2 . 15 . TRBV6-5 CASSSLWENNYGYTF TGTGCCAGCAGTTCCCTTTGGGAGAATAACTATGGCTACACCTTC